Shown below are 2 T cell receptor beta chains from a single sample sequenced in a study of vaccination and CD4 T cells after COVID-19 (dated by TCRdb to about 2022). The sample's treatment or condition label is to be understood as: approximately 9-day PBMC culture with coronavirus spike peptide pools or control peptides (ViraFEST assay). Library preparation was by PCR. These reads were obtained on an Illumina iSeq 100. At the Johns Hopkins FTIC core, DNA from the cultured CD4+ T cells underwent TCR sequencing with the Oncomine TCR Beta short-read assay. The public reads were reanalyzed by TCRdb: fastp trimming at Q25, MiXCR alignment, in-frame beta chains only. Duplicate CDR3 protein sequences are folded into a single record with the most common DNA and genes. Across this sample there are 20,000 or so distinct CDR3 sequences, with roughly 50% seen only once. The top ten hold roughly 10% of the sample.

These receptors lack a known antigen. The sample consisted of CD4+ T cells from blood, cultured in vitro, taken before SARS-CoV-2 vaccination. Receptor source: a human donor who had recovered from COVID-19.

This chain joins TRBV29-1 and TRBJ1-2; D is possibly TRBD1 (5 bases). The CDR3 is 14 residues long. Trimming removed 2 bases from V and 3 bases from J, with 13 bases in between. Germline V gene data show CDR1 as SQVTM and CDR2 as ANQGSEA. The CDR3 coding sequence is TGCAGCGTTGAAAGGAGGGGCGGTGACTATGGCTACACCTTC. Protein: CSVERRGGDYGYTF.

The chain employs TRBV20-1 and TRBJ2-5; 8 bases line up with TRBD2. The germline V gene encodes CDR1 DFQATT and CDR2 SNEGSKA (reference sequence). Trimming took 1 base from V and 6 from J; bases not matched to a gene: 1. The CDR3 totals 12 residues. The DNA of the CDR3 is TGCAGTGCTAGAGTAGCGGGGCAGACCCAGTACTTC. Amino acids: CSARVAGQTQYF.